This passage covers 10 T cell receptor beta chains from one sample sequenced in a study of blood T cell repertoires in COVID-19 (TCRdb year 2020). Library generation was performed with the immunoSEQ multiplex PCR assay. The clones in this table, taken by TCRdb from immuneACCESS, are in-frame only. Not every clone is retained; where verified, under half of the shortfall comes from an unresolved V gene, and the cause of the rest is unknown. The sample profile shows about 15,000 clones; roughly 80% of them were found once. The ten most abundant clones make up around 32% of the sample. The sample taken for sequencing was peripheral blood. The origin of the receptors is a man aged 65 to 85 with active or convalescent COVID-19.

This clone was recorded only once. This chain joins TRBV12-3 or TRBV12-4 and TRBJ2-1; perhaps TRBD1 as D (5 bases). The CDR3 consists of 13 residues. V was clipped by 5 bases and J by 10 bases, with 15 bases between them. CDR3 nucleotide sequence: TGTGCCAGCAGTCAGCCCCCCTGGACAGAGCAGTTCTTC. This sequence encodes CASSQPPWTEQFF.

This sequence joins TRBV7-2 and TRBJ2-2, with TRBD2 matching over 8 bases. The CDR3 loop spans 19 amino acids. The junction had 17 bases not matched to a gene; V was cut back by 0 bases and J by 8 bases. Per germline, CDR1 SGHTA and CDR2 FQGNSA. For the CDR3, the DNA is TGTGCCAGCAGCTTAGCGCTCTCTGGAGGAGCGGGGGCCGCGGGGGAGCTGTTTTTT. Translating gives CASSLALSGGAGAAGELFF.

The chain combines TRBV3-1 (or the pseudogene TRBV3-2) with TRBJ1-5, with D perhaps matching TRBD1 (5 bases). Germline V lookup: CDR1 LGHDT, CDR2 YNNKEL (reference sequence). The CDR3 is 19 residues long. V was clipped by 5 bases and J by 0 bases, with 23 bases between them. CDR3 protein: CASSADLLPQEYSNQPQHF. The CDR3 DNA reads TGTGCCAGCAGCGCGGACCTCCTCCCACAGGAATATAGCAATCAGCCCCAGCATTTT.

V and J are TRBV3-1 (or the pseudogene TRBV3-2) and TRBJ2-5; 7 bases match TRBD2. V gave up 0 bases and J gave up 5 bases; unmatched junction bases: 9. CDR1 and CDR2 (germline): LGHDT, YNNKEL (reference sequence). This CDR3 is 16 amino acids long. CDR3 loop: CASSQEVGRARETQYF. In nucleotides, the CDR3 is TGTGCCAGCAGCCAAGAGGTGGGGAGGGCCCGGGAGACCCAGTACTTC.

The chain employs TRBV11-3 and TRBJ2-3; 9 nucleotides agree with TRBD2. V lost 4 bases and J lost 7; bases outside the gene matches: 15. The CDR3 has 17 residues. The germline V gene encodes CDR1 SGHNT and CDR2 YENEEA. CDR3 sequence: CASSSQPGLAAGYTQYF. CDR3 nucleotides: TGTGCCAGCAGCTCGCAACCGGGACTAGCCGCCGGGTATACGCAGTATTTT. The full variable domain, with the rest looked up from reference TRBV11-3 and TRBJ2-3, is EAGVVQSPRYKIIEKKQPVAFWCNPISGHNTLYWYLQNLGQGPELLIRYENEEAVDDSQLPKDRFSAERLKGVDSTLKIQPAELGDSAVYLCASSSQPGLAAGYTQYFGPGTRLTVL.

Only a few counts were recorded for this clone. J is TRBJ1-1 and V is TRBV6-5, with a tentative D call TRBD1 (6 bases). CDR1 is MNHEY, CDR2 SVGAGI, per germline. This CDR3 is built from 15 residues. With 5 bases removed from V and 7 bases from J, the gap between germline ends came to 20 bases. This CDR3 is CASSPITGYSVEAFF. For the CDR3, the DNA is TGTGCCAGCAGTCCGATCACAGGGTACTCCGTTGAAGCTTTCTTT.

This clone was found a few times. This chain links TRBV7-9 with TRBJ2-7, with D tentatively TRBD1 (5 bases). Germline V gene lookup returns CDR1 SEHNR and CDR2 FQNEAQ (reference sequence). Trimming stripped 5 bases from V and 3 bases from J, with 11 bases between. This CDR3 is built from 13 residues. The CDR3 sequence: CASSLRGGYEQYF. As DNA, the CDR3 is TGTGCCAGCAGCCTAAGGGGCGGCTACGAGCAGTACTTC. The full variable domain, rest sourced from reference TRBV7-9 and TRBJ2-7, is DTGVSQNPRHKITKRGQNVTFRCDPISEHNRLYWYRQTLGQGPEFLTYFQNEAQLEKSRLLSDRFSAERPKGSFSTLEIQRTEQGDSAMYLCASSLRGGYEQYFGPGTRLTVT.

The count of this clone is one. The chain recombines TRBV28 with TRBJ1-1, with D perhaps TRBD1 (5 bases). V lost 7 bases and J 4 bases, leaving 22 bases between the germline ends. The CDR3 runs to 16 residues. Germline values: CDR1 MDHEN, CDR2 SYDVKM. The CDR3 DNA is TGTGCCAGCACCCTGGGGGGAGCCGTTGCTAGCACTGAAGCTTTCTTT. As protein: CASTLGGAVASTEAFF.

This clone was observed a single time. One end of the junction fails to match germline, which may point to a read error. The V call is TRBV3-1 (or the pseudogene TRBV3-2), the J call TRBJ1-1; 11 positions match TRBD1. Germline V gene data show CDR1 as LGHDT and CDR2 as YNNKEL (reference sequence). The CDR3 contains 13 residues. CDR3 DNA sequence: TGTGCCAGCAGCCCCAGTCGGGGACAGGGGGGCCCCTTT. Translated, it gives CASSPSRGQGGPF.

The genes are TRBV5-6 and TRBJ2-7; 11 bases align to TRBD1. Germline V lookup: CDR1 SGHDT, CDR2 YYEEEE. The CDR3 has 15 residues. Trimming removed 4 bases from V and 4 bases from J; junction bases left unmatched: 7. The chain's CDR3 is CASSPTRDRGYEQYF. The CDR3 DNA reads as TGTGCCAGCAGCCCTACGCGGGACAGGGGGTACGAGCAGTACTTC.